This T cell receptor beta chain was obtained from a study of Graves' ophthalmopathy and Graves' hyperthyroidism. Transcripts of RNA were the source for amplifying TCR beta CDR3 regions. In the first round, RT-PCR was carried out with HTBI primers, and a multiplex PCR formed the second round. In TCRdb, the multiplex PCR reads were re-called with MiXCR into one record per CDR3 protein. The sample contains 260,000 or so distinct CDR3 sequences, about 47% of which appear only once. Germline V CDR1 and CDR2: SGHVS, FNYEAQ. The V gene lost 6 bases and the J gene lost 5 bases, with 8 bases spanning the gap. There are 13 residues in the CDR3. Ophthalmopathy-affected donors exhibited moderate-to-severe activity, CAS ≥3, NOSPECS ≥4, and duration under 3 months. Around 10 ml of fresh blood yielded the PBMCs by density gradient.

The clonotype originates from an adult man with Graves' ophthalmopathy. The sequenced sample was peripheral blood. This chain joins TRBV7-6 and TRBJ2-6; D not certain. The CDR3 bases are TGTGCCAGCAGTTCCAGTCGGGCCAACGTCCTGACTTTC. This translates into CASSSSRANVLTF.